This T cell receptor (beta chain) was observed in a study of OX40 agonist ivuxolimab in advanced cancers. For the study in its entirety: Ivuxolimab was a fully human IgG2 agonistic monoclonal antibody targeting the costimulatory receptor OX40 (CD134). Intravenous ivuxolimab was administered to patients every 2 weeks at six dose levels: 0.01, 0.1, 0.3, 1.5, 3 and 10 mg/kg. Among the 50 to 55 dose-escalation patients, approximately 20 had hepatocellular carcinoma, approximately 15 melanoma, 9 renal cell carcinoma and 9 head and neck cancer. In the dose-escalation cohort, over 65% of patients were male, and the mean age was approximately 60 years, with a range of 23 to 79. Prior anti-PD-1, anti-PD-L1 or anti-CTLA-4 therapy was permitted, and roughly two fifths of dose-escalation patients had received checkpoint inhibitors. Three dose-escalation patients achieved partial responses, one with hepatocellular carcinoma and two with cutaneous melanoma. The purpose of peripheral TCRbeta sequencing was to test whether ivuxolimab changed TCR sequence diversity and led to clonal T-cell expansion. The paper describes the monotherapy dose-escalation part (N = 52 patients) of the phase I trial of ivuxolimab. Results the study describes overall, beyond this receptor: Low levels of normalized T-cell clonal expansion were also shown by some nonresponding patients. The antigen specificity of the peripheral T cells that underwent clonal expansion was not determined. At doses from 0.1 to 3.0 mg/kg, clonal expansion was seen in both CD4+ and CD8+ blood T cells between baseline and week 6. In partial responders in the 0.1-3.0 mg/kg groups, normalized peripheral clonal expansion was found to be among the lowest, especially among CD8+ T cells. After ivuxolimab, expanded clones were on average more numerous among CD8+ T cells than among CD4+ T cells.

The V and J ends are trimmed by 4 bases and 0 bases, leaving 7 bases between them. CDR1 SGHTA and CDR2 FQGTGA were looked up in the germline V gene. Its CDR3 holds 15 amino acids, cysteine through phenylalanine. The sequence is cut down to CDR3 DNA, 45 bases in frame from base 1. As regards this clone: The target of this receptor is not known. Base qualities are not at hand, and no much larger clone is one base apart.

Genomic DNA was isolated from the sorted cells so that the TCRbeta CDR3 region could be sequenced. The immunoSEQ Assay was used for sequencing of TCRbeta CDR3 regions. Imported from immuneACCESS, the table was reduced by TCRdb to in-frame sequences with V and J called. These copies leave out some clones; in studies compared against another copy, an unresolved V gene accounts for under half, and the cause of the remainder is not known. This sample gives tens of thousands of clones in total; 65% to 85% of them show up just once. The biggest ten clones account for 2.5% to 3.5% of the sample. Patients with a history of autoimmune disease or receiving systemic immunosuppression were excluded from the trial. In every dose cohort, peripheral blood was drawn for TCR sequencing at baseline, cycle 4 day 1, and cycle 7 day 1. The samples were drawn from a first-in-human, open-label, multicenter phase I dose-escalation trial of ivuxolimab. The trial enrolled adults with locally advanced or metastatic head and neck squamous cell, hepatocellular, melanoma or renal cell carcinoma. Before TCR sequencing, CD4+ T cells and CD8+ T cells were sorted from peripheral blood as separate populations.

The chain joins TRBV7-3 to TRBJ2-6, with the D segment identity uncertain. The sequencing used CD4+ or CD8+ T cells sorted from blood, collected in a trial of the OX40 agonist ivuxolimab. The TCR comes from an adult with an advanced solid tumor such as melanoma, head and neck, liver or kidney cancer. The CDR3: CASSSGSSGANVLTF. The nucleotide sequence is TGTGCCAGCAGCTCCGGGTCCTCTGGGGCCAACGTCCTGACTTTC. The entire variable domain, with the stretches around the CDR3 drawn from the reference TRBV7-3 and TRBJ2-6 proteins, is GAGVSQTPSNKVTEKGKYVELRCDPISGHTALYWYRQSLGQGPEFLIYFQGTGAADDSGLPNDRFFAVRPEGSVSTLKIQRTERGDSAVYLCASSSGSSGANVLTFGAGSRLTVL.